These T cell receptor beta chains were read from a single sample in a study of blood T cell repertoires in COVID-19. Repertoires were generated with immunoSEQ multiplex PCR, while TCRdb's copy carries only in-frame clones and drops some. The sample has some 130,000 clones; approximately 80% are singletons. Sequencing was performed on peripheral blood. These receptors were collected from a man in his 70s with acute or convalescent COVID-19. Both conserved end residues are part of each CDR3. Some rows have no size entry. The others give once, few or many, or a class for an expanded clone.

abundance | j_gene | v_gene | CDR3aa
. | TRBJ2-7 | TRBV19 | CASSLSRGGYEQYF
. | TRBJ2-3 | TRBV6-6 | CASSPVGGRDTQYF
. | TRBJ1-3 | TRBV3-1/TRBV3-2 | CASSQGGYGNTIYF
. | TRBJ2-3 | TRBV7-2 | CASSLTSGLTDTQYF
few | TRBJ2-5 | TRBV24-1 | CATSLAVYQETQYF
. | TRBJ1-2 | TRBV10-3 | CAISESWTGPYGYTF
. | TRBJ2-5 | TRBV6-5 | CASRARKTGRETQYF
. | TRBJ1-3 | TRBV4-1 | CASSQDYAAERRNTIYF
once | TRBJ1-5 | TRBV5-6 | CASSRGQTYSNQPQHF
few | TRBJ2-7 | TRBV27 | CASSHMGQSYEQYF
. | TRBJ2-7 | TRBV4-2 | CASSQEPLISSYEQYF
few | TRBJ2-2 | TRBV5-1 | CASSFLAGTGELFF
. | TRBJ1-1 | TRBV6-4 | CASSEQVGTEAFF
many | TRBJ1-2 | TRBV9 | CASSAENSYGYTF
. | TRBJ1-5 | TRBV2 | CASSGLGINQPQHF
few | TRBJ2-5 | TRBV7-8 | CASSLAGQGKETQYF
. | TRBJ2-4 | TRBV7-2 | CASSLYGNIQYF
. | TRBJ2-1 | TRBV7-8 | CASSATSGPSYNEQFF
. | TRBJ2-6 | TRBV27 | CASSLRDRSSGANVLTF
. | TRBJ2-7 | TRBV5-1 | CASSLGTGGMAYEQYF
. | TRBJ1-4 | TRBV2 | CASRLRGGSVGNEKLFF
few | TRBJ1-2 | TRBV7-2 | CASSQTGGTNYGYTF
. | TRBJ2-7 | TRBV3-1/TRBV3-2 | CASSQFWGGRFYEQYF
few | TRBJ1-5 | TRBV28 | CASSFYGRGTNQPQHF
. | TRBJ1-1 | TRBV15 | CATSRGRGHGNTEAFF
. | TRBJ2-1 | TRBV10-3 | CAISDPGTVYNEQFF
few | TRBJ1-1 | TRBV25-1 | CASSQDTLTEAFF
few | TRBJ2-3 | TRBV6-5 | CASGDPGFTDTQYF
. | TRBJ1-1 | TRBV5-5 | CASSLDRQNTEAFF
. | TRBJ2-5 | TRBV5-1 | CASSPEPSGGYQETQYF
. | TRBJ2-7 | TRBV5-6 | CASSLGTRKQYF
. | TRBJ2-3 | TRBV19 | CASSTDDRASFADTQYF
. | TRBJ2-2 | TRBV2 | CASSVQVTGELFF
. | TRBJ2-2 | TRBV6-6 | CASRAGGTNTGELFF
. | TRBJ1-2 | TRBV5-1 | CASRGLGQDPQDGYTF
. | TRBJ2-3 | TRBV7-3 | CASSPRGLVTDTQYF
few | TRBJ1-3 | TRBV18 | CASFLPGPSSGNTIYF
few | TRBJ1-2 | TRBV7-2 | CASSPGQGNGYTF
. | TRBJ1-5 | TRBV2 | CASRGAAGAGQPQHF
. | TRBJ2-3 | TRBV19 | CASSEQGGDTQYF
. | TRBJ2-3 | TRBV7-8 | CASSFSGRDADTQYF
. | TRBJ2-7 | TRBV18 | CASSPRAGLLYEQYF
. | TRBJ1-2 | TRBV7-9 | CASSHRAGQANYGYTF
. | TRBJ2-3 | TRBV5-6 | CASSLANSGGFTDTQYF
. | TRBJ2-1 | TRBV4-1 | CASSQTSGGAYEQFF
. | TRBJ2-2 | TRBV19 | CASTNQAGSHGELFF
. | TRBJ1-5 | TRBV18 | CASSPGTGRYGPQHF
. | TRBJ2-2 | TRBV23-1 | CASSQSTEGGRGDTGELFF
few | TRBJ1-4 | TRBV10-3 | CAISESKGWPRANEKLFF
. | TRBJ1-5 | TRBV6-1 | CASSEVRLTNQPQHF
. | TRBJ1-2 | TRBV29-1 | CSVGTGGSNGYTF
. | TRBJ1-2 | TRBV7-9 | CASSRDRNYGYTF
many | TRBJ2-5 | TRBV4-2 | CASSRSGGAEETQYF
. | TRBJ2-3 | TRBV6-1 | CASSEGGGSF
. | TRBJ2-3 | TRBV29-1 | CSVKASANTDTQYF
once | TRBJ1-5 | TRBV19 | CASSVGTNNQPQHF
. | TRBJ1-6 | TRBV2 | CASRTLEGKNSPLHF